This record looks at one T cell receptor (beta chain) sequence and its context. J gave up 5 bases and V 4 bases, and 2 bases lay outside the gene matches. This CDR3 spans 12 amino acids. Germline CDR1 is MGHRA and CDR2 is YSYEKL. This specimen comes from a study of cytomegalovirus exposure and HLA in healthy donors. The PCR employed 60 Vbeta primers together with 13 Jbeta primers. Profiling relied on immunoSEQ multiplex PCR, and the TCRdb table lists in-frame clones only, not all of them. This sample has about 98,000 clones, with 75% to 85% found just once. The chain employs TRBV4-1 and TRBJ2-7; 7 bases match TRBD1. This TCR came from a man younger than 35 in good health and CMV-seropositive. What was sequenced was PBMCs. The CDR3 DNA follows: TGCGCCAGCAGCCGAGACAGGGACGAGCAGTACTTC. Translating gives CASSRDRDEQYF.